This T cell receptor (beta chain) was obtained from a study of T cell responses to AZD1222 COVID-19 vaccine. Study-wide points: The CD4 TCRs associated with vaccination extended across spike and predominated at 160-218 and 743-854. Repertoire sampling occurred only after the peak T cell response. Clonal diversity may have been underestimated, and the donors were mostly white British, with more females than males. Nearly half of spike-specific TCRs reportedly target variant regions that are unmutated in the B.1.351 and B.1.1.7 variants.

As to this clone: Its antigen is not identified.

The CDR3 contains 14 residues. Germline V gives CDR1 GTSNPN, CDR2 SVGIG (reference sequence). Trimming removed 0 bases from V and 0 bases from J, with 6 bases in between. TCRdb's copy holds only in-frame clones and misses some; the assay was immunoSEQ multiplex PCR. This sample has around 80,000 clones, with approximately 90% found just once. The specimen comprised peripheral blood, sampled 28 days after the second AZD1222 dose. This chain links TRBV30 with TRBJ2-4; no clear D gene. The clonotype was recovered from an adult who received the AZD1222 COVID-19 vaccine. The CDR3 loop reads CAWSVDLAKNIQYF. The DNA for the CDR3 is TGTGCCTGGAGTGTAGACCTAGCCAAAAACATTCAGTACTTC.